The T cell receptor beta chain under discussion was sequenced for a study of blood T cell repertoires in COVID-19. CDR3 length equals 16 residues. Germline CDR1 LNHDA, CDR2 SQIVND (reference sequence). V lost 6 bases to trimming and J lost 4 bases, with 19 bases between them. TCRdb keeps only in-frame clones here, not all; method: immunoSEQ multiplex PCR. The table lists some 190,000 clones, 84% of them singletons. Participant ages covered 18 to 89 years across around 25 US areas. Each participant's cohort was designated according to participant-reported clinical history. J is TRBJ1-5 and V is TRBV19, with D maybe TRBD1 (6 bases). The sequence came from a woman aged 30 to 39 who had been exposed to COVID-19. The sample comprised PBMCs or T cells enriched from blood (not recorded which). CDR3 amino acids: CASRGGPRIGNQPQHF. The CDR3 DNA follows: TGTGCCAGTAGAGGGGGACCTCGTATCGGTAATCAGCCCCAGCATTTT.